This T cell receptor (beta chain) was identified in a study of T cell responses to AZD1222 COVID-19 vaccine. TCRdb keeps only in-frame clones here, not all; method: immunoSEQ multiplex PCR. The table records around 130,000 clones, 80% to 90% of them present only once. Unmatched junction bases numbered 2, after V lost 3 bases and J lost 9 bases. This CDR3 contains 14 residues. CDR1 and CDR2 (germline): MNHEY, SVGAGI. The clonotype was recovered from an adult who received the AZD1222 COVID-19 vaccine. Material: peripheral blood, obtained 28 days after the second AZD1222 dose. The V and J genes are TRBV6-5 and TRBJ1-6, with 10 bases identical to TRBD1. CDR3: CASSYRTGGSPLHF. CDR3 bases: TGTGCCAGCAGTTATCGGACAGGGGGTTCACCCCTCCACTTT.